This T cell receptor (beta chain) was recovered during a study of blood T cells in healthy people across ages. Alongside a J-beta primer mix, a sample-barcoded 5' primer served in a second PCR lasting about 7 to 11 cycles. TCRdb independently ran MiXCR on the 5' RACE reads; one entry per CDR3 protein. The table includes some 730,000 distinct CDR3 sequences, 22% detected once. This clonotype was observed a handful of times. The V end lost 5 bases, the J end lost 0 bases, and 10 bases lay between the germline ends. Germline V lookup: CDR1 DFQATT, CDR2 SNEGSKA (reference sequence). The CDR3 has 13 residues.

V and J are TRBV20-1 and TRBJ2-5, with no clear D. The sequenced sample consisted of blood. This clonotype was sampled from a man aged 65 to 85 in good health. The CDR3 region has the DNA TGCAGTGCTGCCCTCGACTACCAAGAGACCCAGTACTTC. As protein: CSAALDYQETQYF.